The 31 T cell receptor beta chains below were found in one sample sequenced in a study of shared clonotypes between healthy human individuals. Profiling relied on immunoSEQ multiplex PCR, and the TCRdb table lists in-frame clones only, not all of them. The sample contains 1,400,000 or so clones, less than 99% of which appear only once. Material: naive CD4+ T cells sorted from blood. The subset was: CD45RA+ positively selected. Receptor source: a man under 40 in good health.

V gene TRBV6-4 combines with J gene TRBJ1-4; no firm D call. V was shortened by 7 bases and J by 7 bases, with 19 bases between the two germline ends. Germline V gene data show CDR1 as MRHNA and CDR2 as SNTAGT. The CDR3 contains 15 residues. The DNA of the CDR3 is TGTGCCAGCATAGCTAGGAGGCAGCGAATTGAAAAACTGTTTTTT. This encodes CASIARRQRIEKLFF.

V is TRBV5-4 and J is TRBJ2-7; D gene uncertain. Germline CDR1 is SGHNT and CDR2 is YYREEE (reference sequence). The germline V and J ends were trimmed by 0 bases and 1 base, with 8 bases remaining between them. CDR3 length: 14 amino acids. DNA for the CDR3: TGTGCCAGCAGCTTGGGAATTGGTTCCTACGAGCAGTACTTC. This gives the protein CASSLGIGSYEQYF.

The rearrangement uses TRBV5-1 and TRBJ2-7; 9 bases map to TRBD1. V shed 3 bases, J shed 7 bases, and the junction held 8 bases outside the gene matches. This CDR3 is 14 amino acids long. Germline loops: CDR1 SGHRS, CDR2 YFSETQ. CDR3 DNA: TGCGCCAGCAGCTGGATGGACAGGGGAGTTGAGCAGTACTTC. As protein: CASSWMDRGVEQYF.

J is TRBJ2-3 and V is TRBV28; TRBD2 agrees at 8 bases. V was pared by 7 bases and J by 4 bases, with 16 bases of the junction left unmatched. CDR3 length: 17 amino acids. Germline lookup yields CDR1 MDHEN and CDR2 SYDVKM. The chain's CDR3 is CASISLREGQIADTQYF. DNA for the CDR3: TGTGCCAGCATCAGCCTCCGGGAGGGCCAAATCGCAGATACGCAGTATTTT.

V usage is TRBV14 and J usage is TRBJ2-2; D gene unclear. With 3 bases removed from V and 6 bases from J, the gap between germline ends came to 2 bases. CDR1 and CDR2 from the germline V gene are SGHDN and FVKESK. The CDR3 extends over 11 amino acids. CDR3 DNA: TGTGCCAGCAGCCAGGCCGGGGAGCTGTTTTTT. It translates to CASSQAGELFF.

The chain is built from TRBV7-9 and TRBJ1-1; 7 bases line up with TRBD1. V dropped 4 bases and J dropped 5; count of bases not matched to a gene: 7. CDR3 size: 14 residues. Looked up from germline, CDR1 is SEHNR and CDR2 is FQNEAQ (reference sequence). The DNA of the CDR3 is TGTGCCAGCAGCTCCTTGGACAGGCAAACTGAAGCTTTCTTT. It codes for CASSSLDRQTEAFF.

V gene TRBV15 combines with J gene TRBJ1-2; possible D gene TRBD1, 5 bases. Germline V gene lookup returns CDR1 LNHNV and CDR2 YYDKDF (reference sequence). The CDR3 has 18 residues. Trimming left V 1 base short and J 0 bases short, with 18 bases between. The CDR3: CATSRGGRSHQSNYGYTF. CDR3 bases: TGTGCCACCAGCAGAGGGGGGAGGTCACACCAATCTAACTATGGCTACACCTTC.

This clone was observed once. V usage is TRBV7-8 and J usage is TRBJ2-3, with D hard to call. CDR1 and CDR2 from the germline V gene are SGHVS and FQNEAQ. The CDR3 consists of 13 residues. The V and J ends lost 3 bases and 2 bases respectively, with 6 bases between them. The CDR3 DNA sequence: TGTGCCAGCAGCTTGGCAGTCACAGATACGCAGTATTTT. As protein: CASSLAVTDTQYF.

The V and J genes are TRBV5-1 and TRBJ1-1; 9 bases are shared with TRBD1. With 4 bases clipped from V and 1 base from J, the junction kept 8 bases outside the gene matches. This CDR3 region has 16 residues. Per germline, CDR1 SGHRS and CDR2 YFSETQ. CDR3 DNA sequence: TGCGCCAGCAGCCCGGACAGGGGATTACAGAACACTGAAGCTTTCTTT. Translating gives CASSPDRGLQNTEAFF.

V gene TRBV18 combines with J gene TRBJ2-1; D uncertain. CDR3 size: 15 residues. Germline CDR1 reads KGHSH; CDR2 reads LQKENI. Trimming cost V 3 bases and J 5 bases, with 14 bases left between them. The CDR3 DNA reads as TGTGCCAGCTCACCTCCGGAGAGCTGGGACAATGAGCAGTTCTTC. Residues: CASSPPESWDNEQFF. The variable domain in full, with the rest retrieved from reference TRBV18 and TRBJ2-1, is NAGVMQNPRHLVRRRGQEARLRCSPMKGHSHVYWYRQLPEEGLKFMVYLQKENIIDESGMPKERFSAEFPKEGPSILRIQQVVRGDSAAYFCASSPPESWDNEQFFGPGTRLTVL.

The V call is TRBV7-6, the J call TRBJ2-7; 9 nucleotides match TRBD2. The CDR3 sequence is 15 residues long. With 1 base clipped from V and 6 bases from J, the junction kept 7 bases outside the gene matches. From germline, CDR1 is SGHVS and CDR2 FNYEAQ. DNA of the CDR3: TGTGCCAGCAGCTTAGAGCCGGGACTAGCTCGCGAGCAGTACTTC. This gives the protein CASSLEPGLAREQYF.

This clone is a singleton in its sample. The chain joins TRBV7-8 to TRBJ2-3; D may correspond to TRBD1 or TRBD2 (6 bases each). Looked up from germline, CDR1 is SGHVS and CDR2 is FQNEAQ. The CDR3 is 14 residues long. V lost 7 bases and J lost 5, with 16 bases in between. The CDR3 DNA is TGTGCCAGCACCCTAAGGGGGGATAAAGATACGCAGTATTTT. Its protein is CASTLRGDKDTQYF.

This clone was counted once. The chain joins TRBV19 to TRBJ2-7; TRBD1 agrees at 9 bases. V shed 6 bases and J 3 bases; nucleotides not matched to a gene: 6. CDR3 length: 14 residues. Germline CDR1 is LNHDA and CDR2 is SQIVND (reference sequence). The CDR3 bases are TGTGCCAGTAGCAAGGGACAGGGAAGCTACGAGCAGTACTTC. Its translation is CASSKGQGSYEQYF.

The chain joins TRBV28 to TRBJ1-2; D remains unclear. Deletions cut 7 bases from V and 4 bases from J, with 4 bases between. The germline V gene encodes CDR1 MDHEN and CDR2 SYDVKM. This CDR3 comprises 10 residues. The CDR3 coding sequence is TGTGCCAGCACCACCTATGGCTACACCTTC. This gives the protein CASTTYGYTF.

The J gene is TRBJ2-3, the V gene TRBV5-1; 10 bases fit TRBD2. CDR1 is SGHRS and CDR2 is YFSETQ in the germline V gene. V was pared by 4 bases and J by 4 bases, with 6 bases of the junction left unmatched. This CDR3 region has 15 residues. The CDR3 is CASSPGTSVSDTQYF. The CDR3 coding sequence is TGCGCCAGCAGCCCGGGGACTAGCGTTTCAGATACGCAGTATTTT.

V and J are TRBV7-9 and TRBJ1-4; 9 nucleotides line up with TRBD1. Trimming at V came to 5 bases and at J to 5 bases, leaving 6 bases not matched to a gene. CDR1 SEHNR and CDR2 FQNEAQ come from the germline V gene (reference sequence). This CDR3 is 15 amino acids long. The CDR3 here is CASSDRTGANEKLFF. CDR3 nucleotides: TGTGCCAGCAGCGATCGGACAGGGGCCAATGAAAAACTGTTTTTT.

The chain carries TRBV28 and TRBJ2-2, with 8 bases fitting TRBD2. The CDR3 runs to 15 residues. Germline loops: CDR1 MDHEN, CDR2 SYDVKM. The V segment lost 3 bases and the J segment 1 base; nucleotides outside the gene matches: 1. The CDR3 here is CASSFSGMNTGELFF. For the CDR3, the DNA is TGTGCCAGCAGTTTTAGCGGGATGAACACCGGGGAGCTGTTTTTT.

For this clone: Other DNA sequences in this specimen translate into the identical CDR3. The J gene is TRBJ1-2, the V gene TRBV5-1; 7 bases are a match to TRBD1. The CDR3 loop spans 13 amino acids. Germline V lookup: CDR1 SGHRS, CDR2 YFSETQ. J was trimmed by 4 bases and V by 5 bases; bases with no gene match: 5. CDR3 sequence (DNA): TGCGCCAGCAGTTCCGGACAGGTCTATGGCTACACCTTC. Its protein product is CASSSGQVYGYTF.

The chain links TRBV2 to TRBJ2-2; 13 bases align to TRBD2. CDR1 SNHLY and CDR2 FYNNEI come from the germline V gene. After removal of 6 bases from V and 3 bases from J, the junction contained 10 bases not matched to a gene. The CDR3 loop spans 18 amino acids. This CDR3 is CASRIRGLAGYDTGELFF. In nucleotides, the CDR3 is TGTGCCAGCAGAATTAGGGGACTAGCGGGATATGACACCGGGGAGCTGTTTTTT.

V is TRBV10-1 and J is TRBJ2-1; 9 bases fit TRBD1. Germline CDR1 reads WNHNN; CDR2 reads SYGVQD (reference sequence). V lost 8 bases and J lost 8; bases outside the gene matches: 7. This CDR3 spans 13 amino acids. The CDR3 DNA follows: TGCGCCAGCGCCTCCTGGACAGGGGATGAGCAGTTCTTC. Its protein product is CASASWTGDEQFF.

The V call is TRBV6-5, the J call TRBJ2-5, with D possibly TRBD1 on 5 matching bases. The germline gives CDR1 MNHEY, CDR2 SVGAGI. The germline V and J ends were trimmed by 2 bases and 5 bases, with 12 bases remaining between them. This CDR3 is built from 14 residues. CDR3 sequence reads: CASSYGAGWETQYF. The CDR3 DNA sequence: TGTGCCAGCAGTTACGGAGCAGGGTGGGAGACCCAGTACTTC.

V usage is TRBV27 and J usage is TRBJ1-6; D unresolved. Germline assignment: CDR1 MNHEY and CDR2 SMNVEV (reference sequence). The length of the CDR3 is 14 residues. Trimming pared 3 bases from V and 6 bases from J, leaving 9 bases between. The CDR3 region is CASSFRAANSPLHF. CDR3 DNA sequence: TGTGCCAGCAGTTTCCGGGCCGCTAATTCACCCCTCCACTTT.

This chain connects TRBV12-5 to TRBJ2-3; no clear D. Trimming removed 6 bases from V and 6 bases from J, with 13 bases in between. The CDR3 covers 13 residues. The germline CDR1 and CDR2 sequences are LGHNT and FRNRAP. This CDR3 is CASGRNVLDTQYF. The CDR3 region has the DNA TGTGCTAGTGGCCGTAATGTGTTGGATACGCAGTATTTT.

This clone showed up just once. J is TRBJ1-2 and V is TRBV28; D gene unclear. The V gene lost 5 bases and the J gene lost 8 bases, with 9 bases spanning the gap. CDR1 is MDHEN and CDR2 is SYDVKM in the germline V gene. This CDR3 region has 11 residues. CDR3 loop: CASSLPHGYTF. The CDR3 nucleotides are TGTGCCAGCAGTCTACCCCACGGCTACACCTTC.

The rearrangement links TRBV2 to TRBJ1-5; 9 bases map to TRBD1. CDR1 and CDR2 (germline): SNHLY, FYNNEI. The CDR3 runs to 16 residues. J was trimmed by 6 bases and V by 6 bases; bases with no gene match: 12. DNA of the CDR3: TGTGCCAGCAGAGGAAGGGGTGGGACAGGGTTTCAGCCCCAGCATTTT. Translating it yields CASRGRGGTGFQPQHF.

The J gene is TRBJ2-2, the V gene TRBV5-1; the match to TRBD2 covers 12 bases. The CDR3 consists of 15 residues. Germline V gene data show CDR1 as SGHRS and CDR2 as YFSETQ. Trimming took 1 base from V and 6 from J; bases not matched to a gene: 1. As DNA, the CDR3 is TGCGCCAGCAGCTTGACTAGCGGGAGGTCCGGGGAGCTGTTTTTT. It encodes CASSLTSGRSGELFF.

V gene TRBV6-5 combines with J gene TRBJ2-7; 7 bases map to TRBD1. The trim removed 6 bases at V and 3 bases at J, leaving 11 bases unmatched. Germline CDR1 is MNHEY and CDR2 is SVGAGI. The CDR3 runs to 15 residues. CDR3 coding DNA: TGTGCCAGCAGCAGGACAGGCCCTACCCTCTACGAGCAGTACTTC. It is translated as CASSRTGPTLYEQYF.

The rearrangement joins TRBV5-5 to TRBJ1-4; the match to TRBD1 covers 7 bases. V shed 0 bases and J 5 bases; nucleotides not matched to a gene: 7. Germline values: CDR1 SGHKS, CDR2 YYEKEE (reference sequence). This CDR3 has 16 amino acids. As DNA, the CDR3 is TGTGCCAGCAGCTTGGGCCCGACAGGGAGAAATGAAAAACTGTTTTTT. Its translation: CASSLGPTGRNEKLFF.

The chain is built from TRBV30 and TRBJ1-5, with a possible D match to TRBD1 (6 bases). The CDR3 is made up of 13 amino acids. The germline V gene encodes CDR1 GTSNPN and CDR2 SVGIG (reference sequence). Deletions cut 3 bases from V and 7 bases from J, with 13 bases between. The CDR3 spells CAWSSGEGQPQHF. In nucleotides, the CDR3 is TGTGCCTGGAGCTCAGGGGAGGGCCAGCCCCAGCATTTT.

This chain connects TRBV6-1 to TRBJ1-2; the match to TRBD1 covers 11 bases. Germline trimming cut 2 bases from V and 4 bases from J; bases unmatched to any gene: 12. The germline gives CDR1 MNHNS, CDR2 SASEGT. The CDR3 totals 18 residues. The CDR3 coding sequence is TGTGCCAGCAGTGAACTAGGGGACGGGGACAGGGGGTTCTATGGCTACACCTTC. Amino acids: CASSELGDGDRGFYGYTF.

V and J are TRBV7-2 and TRBJ2-7, with D possibly being TRBD1 (5 bases). The CDR3 extends over 16 amino acids. The germline V and J ends were trimmed by 5 bases and 4 bases, with 21 bases remaining between them. Per germline, CDR1 SGHTA and CDR2 FQGNSA. CDR3 DNA: TGTGCCAGCAGCCGTCAGGGAACTCTTATCCCGTACGAGCAGTACTTC. It translates to CASSRQGTLIPYEQYF.